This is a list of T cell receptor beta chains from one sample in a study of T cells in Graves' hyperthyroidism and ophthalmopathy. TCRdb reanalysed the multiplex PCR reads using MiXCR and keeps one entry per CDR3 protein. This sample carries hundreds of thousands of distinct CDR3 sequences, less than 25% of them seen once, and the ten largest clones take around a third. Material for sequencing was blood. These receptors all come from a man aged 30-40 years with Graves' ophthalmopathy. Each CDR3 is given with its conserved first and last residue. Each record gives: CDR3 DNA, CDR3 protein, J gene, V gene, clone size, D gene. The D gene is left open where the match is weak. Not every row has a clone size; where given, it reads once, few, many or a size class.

CDR3nt: TGTGCCAGCAGAGGGGACAGCGGGTTAGGCTACACCTTC; CDR3aa: CASRGDSGLGYTF; j_gene: TRBJ1-2; v_gene: TRBV7-9; abundance: few; d_gene: TRBD1
CDR3nt: TGTGCCAGCAGTGAAGGACTAGGCTCTGGCAATGAGCAGTTCTTC; CDR3aa: CASSEGLGSGNEQFF; j_gene: TRBJ2-1; v_gene: TRBV2; abundance: few; d_gene: -
CDR3nt: TGTGCCAGCAGTTCCGGGGGTTCCAATGAAAAACTGTTTTTT; CDR3aa: CASSSGGSNEKLFF; j_gene: TRBJ1-4; v_gene: TRBV28; abundance: -; d_gene: -
CDR3nt: TGTGCCAGCAGCCCTCAGGGGGGCGGGATGAACACTGAAGCTTTCTTT; CDR3aa: CASSPQGGGMNTEAFF; j_gene: TRBJ1-1; v_gene: TRBV2; abundance: -; d_gene: TRBD1
CDR3nt: TGTACCAGCAGCTTGCAAAAGCACCAGGGGGAGGAAAAACTGTTTTTT; CDR3aa: CTSSLQKHQGEEKLFF; j_gene: TRBJ1-4; v_gene: TRBV28; abundance: -; d_gene: TRBD1
CDR3nt: TGCAGTGCTAGAGATAGGCCTACCGCCGGGGAGCTGTTTTTT; CDR3aa: CSARDRPTAGELFF; j_gene: TRBJ2-2; v_gene: TRBV20-1; abundance: -; d_gene: -
CDR3nt: TGTGCCAGTAGTATCTCGGTAGCGGGAGTGTATGAGCAGTTCTTC; CDR3aa: CASSISVAGVYEQFF; j_gene: TRBJ2-1; v_gene: TRBV19; abundance: -; d_gene: TRBD2
CDR3nt: TGTGCCAGCAGTTTCCTAGCGGGAGGGCCCGGGCAGTACTTC; CDR3aa: CASSFLAGGPGQYF; j_gene: TRBJ2-7; v_gene: TRBV12-3/TRBV12-4; abundance: few; d_gene: TRBD2
CDR3nt: TGCAGTGCTAGGTTAGCGGGAAAGAGCGAGCAGTACTTC; CDR3aa: CSARLAGKSEQYF; j_gene: TRBJ2-7; v_gene: TRBV20-1; abundance: few; d_gene: TRBD2
CDR3nt: TGTGCCACCAGTGACAGCGGGACAGGGGGTGAGCAGTTCTTC; CDR3aa: CATSDSGTGGEQFF; j_gene: TRBJ2-1; v_gene: TRBV24-1; abundance: many; d_gene: TRBD1